The 13 T cell receptor beta chains in this list originate from one sample, sequenced in a study of blood T cells in healthy people across ages. For the second PCR, which ran for roughly 6 to 11 cycles, a sample-barcoded 5' primer and a J-beta primer mix were used. TCRdb reprocessed the 5' RACE reads via MiXCR and lists one record per CDR3 protein. The sample includes 1.5 million to 2 million distinct CDR3 sequences, 28% of them seen just once. The sample consisted of blood. These receptors originate from a woman aged 25 to 45 in good health.

This sequence joins TRBV7-2 and TRBJ2-5, with 14 nucleotides matching TRBD2. The CDR3 is made up of 16 amino acids. CDR1 and CDR2 (germline): SGHTA, FQGNSA. The ends lost 5 bases at V and 6 bases at J; junction bases unmatched: 8. The DNA of the CDR3 is TGTGCCAGCAGCGCCGCTCGACTAGCGGGGGGGAAGACCCAGTACTTC. Translation gives CASSAARLAGGKTQYF.

This clonotype appeared many times. V and J are TRBV7-2 and TRBJ1-2; D call uncertain. V shed 2 bases and J shed 2 bases, with 15 bases lying between them. This CDR3 has 16 amino acids. Germline V gene lookup returns CDR1 SGHTA and CDR2 FQGNSA. The CDR3 loop reads CASSLPGASPNYGYTF. The CDR3 DNA is TGTGCCAGCAGCTTACCCGGAGCGAGCCCCAACTATGGCTACACCTTC.

As to this clonotype: One end of the junction is discordant with germline, which a read error may explain. The rearrangement uses TRBV6-2 or TRBV6-3 and TRBJ1-5, with D possibly TRBD1 on 5 matching bases. Germline V CDR1 and CDR2: MNHEY, SVGEGT. The CDR3 consists of 13 residues. The DNA of the CDR3 is TGTGCCAACAGTTACCAGGGTGCCCGGCCCCAGCATTTT. It is translated as CANSYQGARPQHF.

V is TRBV20-1 and J is TRBJ2-3; D is possibly TRBD2 (6 bases). CDR3 length: 15 residues. Germline assignment: CDR1 DFQATT and CDR2 SNEGSKA (reference sequence). Trimming pared 3 bases from V and 6 bases from J, leaving 19 bases between. The CDR3 DNA reads as TGCAGTGCTAGGCCGGGGGACTCTCCGACGGATACGCAGTATTTT. This gives the protein CSARPGDSPTDTQYF.

CDR3 region: CASSVEVDFEQYF. Here the CDR3 DNA reads TGTGCCAGCAGCGTAGAAGTCGATTTCGAGCAGTACTTC. V usage is TRBV9 and J usage is TRBJ2-7; no firm D call. Germline V gene sequence: CDR1 SGDLS, CDR2 YYNGEE. The CDR3 is 13 residues long. V was shortened by 0 bases and J by 6 bases, with 10 bases between the two germline ends.

This clonotype was detected a few times. The J gene is TRBJ1-2, the V gene TRBV7-9; D not certain. Per germline, CDR1 SEHNR and CDR2 FQNEAQ (reference sequence). The germline V and J ends were trimmed by 0 bases and 4 bases, with 9 bases remaining between them. The CDR3 covers 14 residues. The CDR3 DNA is TGTGCCAGCAGCTTAGCCCGCGCAGTCTATGGCTACACCTTC. Residues: CASSLARAVYGYTF.

This clonotype was picked up a small number of times. It differs at one base from a far larger clone, so likely a read error. The genes are TRBV7-9 and TRBJ2-7; D remains ambiguous. Germline values: CDR1 SEHNR, CDR2 FQNEAQ (reference sequence). CDR3 size: 11 residues. The CDR3 nucleotides are TGTGCCAGCAGCTCCGTCTACGGGCAGTACTTC. As protein: CASSSVYGQYF.

This clonotype was seen a single time. This may be a read error, as it is one base from a much larger clone. The CDR3 loop is CASSRDNNEQYF. The CDR3 region has the DNA TGTGCCAGCAGCAGGGACAACAATGAGCAGTACTTC. The chain is built from TRBV7-8 and TRBJ2-4, with D perhaps matching TRBD1 (6 bases). CDR3 length: 12 amino acids. CDR1 SGHVS and CDR2 FQNEAQ come from the germline V gene. V shed 5 bases and J shed 13 bases, with 15 bases lying between them.

The chain recombines TRBV12-3 or TRBV12-4 with TRBJ2-4; the D gene is possibly TRBD2 (5 bases). Judging by the DNA end, TRBJ2-7 fits better; the J call may be wrong. CDR3 length equals 13 residues. CDR3 residues: CASKAGIRNEQYF. In DNA form, the CDR3 reads TGTGCCAGCAAGGCCGGGATAAGGAACGAGCAGTACTTC.

This clonotype has more than one count but fewer than ten. This may come from a read error, since a much larger clone is one base off. This chain connects TRBV28 to TRBJ2-1; 9 positions agree with TRBD1. The CDR3 contains 14 residues. Germline CDR1 reads MDHEN; CDR2 reads SYDVKM. For the CDR3, the DNA is TGTGCCAGCAGTTGGACAGGGGACTACAATGGGCAGTTCTTC. This translates into CASSWTGDYNGQFF.

This clonotype showed up just a few times. This sequence joins TRBV12-3 or TRBV12-4 and TRBJ2-1; possible D gene TRBD2, 7 bases. Trimming cost V 7 bases and J 6 bases, with 22 bases left between them. The CDR3 runs to 16 residues. Written as DNA, the CDR3 is TGTGCCAGCAAATCACCGTGGCGGGGGCCACCCAATGAGCAGTTCTTC. This sequence encodes CASKSPWRGPPNEQFF.

This clonotype was counted ten times or more. This chain connects TRBV5-1 to TRBJ2-5; TRBD2 agrees at 7 bases. Per germline, CDR1 SGHRS and CDR2 YFSETQ. With V trimmed by 3 bases and J by 4 bases, 9 bases remained unmatched. CDR3 length: 15 amino acids. The CDR3 is CASSSTSGNGETQYF. The CDR3 bases are TGCGCCAGCAGCTCCACCAGCGGGAATGGAGAGACCCAGTACTTC.

This clonotype was seen a few times. The CDR3 is CASTSTIDGYNEQFF. The DNA of the CDR3 is TGCGCCAGCACCTCGACTATTGACGGGTACAATGAGCAGTTCTTC. V gene TRBV4-1 combines with J gene TRBJ2-1, with D possibly matching TRBD2 (5 bases). The germline V gene has CDR1 MGHRA and CDR2 YSYEKL. Trimming took off 7 bases at V and 4 bases at J, with 17 bases between the two ends. The CDR3 extends over 15 amino acids.